This entry lists 11 T cell receptor beta chains sequenced from one sample in a study of cytomegalovirus exposure and HLA in healthy donors. Vbeta (60) and Jbeta (13) primers were used in the PCR. The assay was immunoSEQ multiplex PCR, and TCRdb's table has in-frame clones only and misses some. Of approximately 190,000 clones in the sample, around 87% were seen once. Sequencing input: PBMCs. All receptors come from a man between 25 and 39 years old in good health and CMV-seronegative.

This clone was detected only a few times. The chain carries TRBV28 and TRBJ2-7, with D perhaps matching TRBD1 (6 bases). Trimming took 5 bases from V and 7 from J, leaving 27 bases between them. Germline lookup yields CDR1 MDHEN and CDR2 SYDVKM. The CDR3 totals 17 residues. CDR3 nucleotides: TGTGCCAGCAGTCCCCGCTGGGGGAGAAAGGGGGTGGGGGAGCAGTACTTC. It codes for CASSPRWGRKGVGEQYF.

As DNA, the CDR3 is TGCGCCAGCAGCCCACTGAAGCGGGAGACACACAATGAGCAGTTCTTC. Its translation: CASSPLKRETHNEQFF. The chain carries TRBV4-1 and TRBJ2-1, with 8 bases aligning to TRBD2. The ends lost 4 bases at V and 5 bases at J; junction bases unmatched: 10. CDR3 length equals 16 residues. Germline V gene data show CDR1 as MGHRA and CDR2 as YSYEKL.

About this clone: An end of the junction differs from the germline gene, which may be a read error. This chain uses TRBV7-9 with TRBJ2-1; TRBD2 agrees at 14 bases. Germline V gives CDR1 SEHNR, CDR2 FQNEAQ (reference sequence). The CDR3 consists of 16 residues. CDR3 coding DNA: TGTGCCAGCAGCCTAGCGGGACTAGCGGGAGTCGATGAGCAGTTCTTC. This encodes CASSLAGLAGVDEQFF.

The J gene is TRBJ2-1, the V gene TRBV5-4; the match to TRBD2 covers 7 bases. V lost 3 bases and J lost 7; bases outside the gene matches: 10. Germline CDR1 SGHNT, CDR2 YYREEE (reference sequence). The CDR3 is 15 residues long. The CDR3 protein is CASSSPREGGNEQFF. The CDR3 region has the DNA TGTGCCAGCAGCTCACCCAGGGAGGGTGGGAATGAGCAGTTCTTC.

The V call is TRBV9, the J call TRBJ1-2, with TRBD1 matching 8 bases. CDR3 length: 15 residues. The germline V gene has CDR1 SGDLS and CDR2 YYNGEE. V lost 3 bases, J lost 8 bases, and 12 bases stayed unmatched. CDR3 DNA: TGTGCCAGCAGCGCCCAGACAGGGGCGGGGTTCGGCTACACCTTC. It specifies CASSAQTGAGFGYTF.

This clone was observed a single time. The rearrangement links TRBV6-5 to TRBJ2-7, with 8 bases that match TRBD1. CDR1 MNHEY and CDR2 SVGAGI come from the germline V gene. With 0 bases clipped from V and 4 bases from J, the junction kept 8 bases outside the gene matches. This CDR3 has 16 amino acids. In DNA form, the CDR3 reads TGTGCCAGCAGTTACTCCGGGCAGGGGGCTCGGTACGAGCAGTACTTC. Encoded protein: CASSYSGQGARYEQYF.

The chain couples TRBV7-2 to TRBJ2-3; D is unresolved. With 1 base removed from V and 1 base from J, the gap between germline ends came to 6 bases. Germline assignment: CDR1 SGHTA and CDR2 FQGNSA. This CDR3 comprises 14 residues. As DNA, the CDR3 is TGTGCCAGCAGCTTAGATGAGGGCACAGATACGCAGTATTTT. This encodes CASSLDEGTDTQYF.

V and J are TRBV7-9 and TRBJ1-2; D unresolved. V lost 1 base to trimming and J lost 8 bases, with 20 bases between them. Germline CDR1 and CDR2: SEHNR and FQNEAQ (reference sequence). The CDR3 covers 16 residues. DNA of the CDR3: TGTGCCAGCAGCTTAGACCCGAAGACCAAAGGAGAAGGCTACACCTTC. It specifies CASSLDPKTKGEGYTF.

This sequence joins TRBV15 and TRBJ2-7, with a tentative D call TRBD2 (5 bases). Germline V gives CDR1 LNHNV, CDR2 YYDKDF (reference sequence). Trimming stripped 0 bases from V and 7 bases from J, with 13 bases between. CDR3 size: 14 residues. In DNA form, the CDR3 reads TGTGCCACCAGCAGAGAGGCCCGGGCGGGTGAGCAGTACTTC. Translated: CATSREARAGEQYF.

The chain has TRBV6-1 and TRBJ1-4; no clear D. This CDR3 has 15 amino acids. The V end lost 0 bases, the J end lost 10 bases, and 15 bases lay between the germline ends. CDR1 is MNHNS, CDR2 SASEGT, per germline. CDR3 protein: CASSEAIEGRGKLFF. CDR3 bases: TGTGCCAGCAGTGAAGCGATAGAGGGTAGAGGAAAACTGTTTTTT.

The gene calls are TRBV19 and TRBJ2-5, with TRBD2 matching 7 bases. The CDR3 is 16 amino acids. Germline V lookup: CDR1 LNHDA, CDR2 SQIVND (reference sequence). After removal of 5 bases from V and 5 bases from J, the junction contained 14 bases not matched to a gene. CDR3 sequence (DNA): TGTGCCAGTAGTTGGCGCGGGAGCGCAGGATGGGAGACCCAGTACTTC. The encoded protein is CASSWRGSAGWETQYF.